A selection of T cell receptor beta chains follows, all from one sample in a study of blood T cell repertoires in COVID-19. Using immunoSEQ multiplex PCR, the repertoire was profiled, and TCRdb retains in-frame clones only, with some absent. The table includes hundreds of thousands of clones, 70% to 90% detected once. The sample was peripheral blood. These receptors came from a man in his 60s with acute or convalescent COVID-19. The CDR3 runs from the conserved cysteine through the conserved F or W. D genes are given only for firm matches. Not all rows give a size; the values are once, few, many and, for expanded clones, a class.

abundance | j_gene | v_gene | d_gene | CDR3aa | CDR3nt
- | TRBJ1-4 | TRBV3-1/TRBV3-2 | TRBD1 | CASSQMGQGNEKLFF | TGTGCCAGCAGCCAGATGGGACAGGGTAATGAAAAACTGTTTTTT
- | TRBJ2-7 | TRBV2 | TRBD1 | CASSAGTGVYEQYF | TGTGCCAGCAGTGCGGGGACAGGGGTCTACGAGCAGTACTTC
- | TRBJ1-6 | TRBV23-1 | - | CASRTDKGSPLHF | TGCGCCAGCAGGACCGACAAAGGTTCACCCCTCCACTTT
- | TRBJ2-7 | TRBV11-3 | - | CASSLGRGSNYEQYF | TGTGCCAGCAGCTTAGGTCGGGGGTCTAACTACGAGCAGTACTTC
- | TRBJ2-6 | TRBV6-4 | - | CASSDKASSGANVLTF | TGTGCCAGCAGTGACAAAGCGAGCTCTGGGGCCAACGTCCTGACTTTC
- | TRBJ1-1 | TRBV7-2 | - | CASSLAGRTSKAGGAFF | TGTGCCAGCAGCTTAGCGGGGCGGACCTCGAAGGCGGGAGGCGCTTTCTTT
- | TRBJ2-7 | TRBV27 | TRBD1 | CASSTDRVYEQYF | TGTGCCAGCAGTACAGACAGGGTCTACGAGCAGTACTTC
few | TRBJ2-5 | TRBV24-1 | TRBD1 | CATSDFWDRGGQETQYF | TGTGCCACCAGTGACTTCTGGGACAGGGGAGGCCAAGAGACCCAGTACTTC
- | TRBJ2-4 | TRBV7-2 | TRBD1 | CASSLRDRRNIQYF | TGTGCCAGCAGCCTCCGGGACAGACGAAACATTCAGTACTTC
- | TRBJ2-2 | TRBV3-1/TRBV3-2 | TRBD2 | CASSQEASGTGELFF | TGTGCCAGCAGCCAAGAGGCTAGCGGCACCGGGGAGCTGTTTTTT
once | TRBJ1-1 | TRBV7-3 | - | CASSLSKGGTEAFF | TGTGCCAGCAGCTTAAGTAAAGGCGGCACTGAAGCTTTCTTT
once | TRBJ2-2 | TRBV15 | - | CATSEGWGGPTGELFF | TGTGCCACCAGCGAAGGGTGGGGGGGCCCCACCGGGGAGCTGTTTTTT
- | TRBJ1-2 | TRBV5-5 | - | CASRTEPSHGYTF | TGTGCCAGCAGGACAGAACCCAGTCATGGCTACACCTTC
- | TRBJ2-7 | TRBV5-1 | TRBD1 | CASSLVPGQPLSEQYF | TGCGCCAGCAGCTTGGTTCCGGGACAGCCTTTGAGCGAGCAGTACTTC
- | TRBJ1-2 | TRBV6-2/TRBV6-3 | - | CASSYQRRGDYGYTF | TGTGCCAGCAGTTACCAGCGCCGAGGTGACTATGGCTACACCTTC
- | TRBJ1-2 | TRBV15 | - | CATSRNPGQTNYGYTF | TGTGCCACCAGCCGGAATCCGGGACAAACTAACTATGGCTACACCTTC
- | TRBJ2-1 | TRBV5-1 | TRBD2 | CASTPGGGRNEQFF | TGCGCCAGCACCCCCGGGGGGGGTAGGAATGAGCAGTTCTTC
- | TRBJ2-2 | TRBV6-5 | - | CASRRGQGFGELFF | TGTGCCAGCAGGAGAGGCCAGGGGTTCGGGGAGCTGTTTTTT
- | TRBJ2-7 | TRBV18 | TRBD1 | CASSPTGGPTYEQYF | TGTGCCAGCTCACCAACAGGGGGTCCCACCTACGAGCAGTACTTC
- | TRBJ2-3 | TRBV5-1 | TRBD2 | CASSLAGASTDTQYF | TGCGCCAGCAGCTTAGCGGGGGCTAGCACAGATACGCAGTATTTT
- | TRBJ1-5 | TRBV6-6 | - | CASSLDTRLNNYTGPDQPQHF | TGTGCCAGCAGCCTAGATACCCGACTAAATAACTATACAGGGCCGGATCAGCCCCAGCATTTT
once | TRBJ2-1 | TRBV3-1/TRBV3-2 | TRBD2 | CASSQDHRRGGVRNEQFF | TGTGCCAGCAGCCAAGACCACCGCCGGGGGGGGGTTCGGAATGAGCAGTTCTTC
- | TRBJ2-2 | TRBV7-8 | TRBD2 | CASSSPGTSGGAVTGELFF | TGTGCCAGCAGCAGCCCGGGGACTAGCGGGGGGGCGGTCACCGGGGAGCTGTTTTTT
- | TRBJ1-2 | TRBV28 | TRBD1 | CASSPQEGALNYGYTF | TGTGCCAGCAGCCCTCAAGAGGGGGCACTTAACTATGGCTACACCTTC
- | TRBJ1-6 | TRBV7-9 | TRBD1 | CASSPPGTVTSPLHF | TGTGCCAGCAGTCCTCCCGGGACAGTTACTTCACCCCTCCACTTT
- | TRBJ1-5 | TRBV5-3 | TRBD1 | CARSLTGCQPQHF | TGTGCCAGAAGCCTGACAGGGTGTCAGCCCCAGCATTTT
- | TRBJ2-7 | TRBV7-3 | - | CVVDGGTHSYEQYF | TGTGTTGTAGACGGGGGGACACACTCCTACGAGCAGTACTTC
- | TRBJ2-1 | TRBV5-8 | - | CASSWTGNEQFF | TGTGCCAGCAGCTGGACTGGAAATGAGCAGTTCTTC
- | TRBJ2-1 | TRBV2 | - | CASSVENFYNEQFF | TGTGCCAGCAGTGTGGAGAACTTTTACAATGAGCAGTTCTTC
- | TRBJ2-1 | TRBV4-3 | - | CASSQLYGRVSSYNEQFF | TGCGCCAGCAGCCAACTCTATGGGCGGGTGAGCTCCTACAATGAGCAGTTCTTC
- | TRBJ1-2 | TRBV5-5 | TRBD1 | CASSSDRGGYTF | TGTGCCAGCAGCTCCGACAGGGGTGGCTACACCTTC
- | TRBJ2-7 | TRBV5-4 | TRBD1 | CASSLGQTGDEQYF | TGTGCCAGCAGCTTGGGGCAGACAGGGGACGAGCAGTACTTC
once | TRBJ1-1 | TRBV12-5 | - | CASGLQGNTEAFF | TGTGCTAGTGGTCTTCAGGGAAACACTGAAGCTTTCTTT
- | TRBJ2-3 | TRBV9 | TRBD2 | CASSPGLATSTDTQYF | TGTGCCAGCAGCCCGGGACTAGCGACTAGCACAGATACGCAGTATTTT
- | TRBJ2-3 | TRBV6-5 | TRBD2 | CATPGLANTDTQYF | TGTGCCACTCCGGGACTAGCGAACACAGATACGCAGTATTTT
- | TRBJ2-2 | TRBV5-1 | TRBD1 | CASSLAPGGGNTGELFF | TGCGCCAGCAGCTTGGCCCCAGGGGGCGGAAACACCGGGGAGCTGTTTTTT
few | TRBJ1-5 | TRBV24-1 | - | CATSGPGSNQPQHF | TGTGCCACCAGTGGCCCAGGGAGCAATCAGCCCCAGCATTTT
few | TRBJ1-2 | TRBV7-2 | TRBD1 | CASSFTSPGQGSGYTF | TGTGCCAGCAGCTTTACGTCGCCTGGACAGGGTAGCGGCTACACCTTC
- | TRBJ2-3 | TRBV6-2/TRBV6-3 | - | CASSPGTYLGDTQYF | TGTGCCAGCAGCCCCGGGACTTACCTAGGGGATACGCAGTATTTT
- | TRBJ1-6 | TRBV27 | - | CASSLSADSYNSPLHF | TGTGCCAGCAGTTTATCGGCAGACTCCTATAATTCACCCCTCCACTTT
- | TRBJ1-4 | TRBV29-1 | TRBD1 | CSVVGQASFTNEKLFF | TGCAGCGTTGTTGGACAGGCCTCATTTACTAATGAAAAACTGTTTTTT
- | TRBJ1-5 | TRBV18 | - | CASSPMAGWQQPQHF | TGTGCCAGCTCACCAATGGCAGGATGGCAACAGCCCCAGCATTTT
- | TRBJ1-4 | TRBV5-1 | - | CASSLRQSNEKLFF | TGCGCCAGCAGCTTGCGCCAGTCTAATGAAAAACTGTTTTTT
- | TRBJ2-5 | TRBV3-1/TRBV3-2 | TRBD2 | CASSQDLGGVQETQYF | TGTGCCAGCAGCCAAGATTTGGGGGGGGTCCAAGAGACCCAGTACTTC
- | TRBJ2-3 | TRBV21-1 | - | CASIPGQGGTDTQYF | TGTGCCAGCATCCCGGGACAGGGGGGTACAGATACGCAGTATTTT
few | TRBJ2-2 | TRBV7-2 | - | CASSPEFFGTGELFF | TGTGCCAGCAGCCCGGAGTTTTTCGGCACCGGGGAGCTGTTTTTT
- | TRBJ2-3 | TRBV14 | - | CASSQDKPLPGLGGPDTQYF | TGTGCCAGCAGCCAAGACAAGCCCCTTCCGGGACTGGGGGGGCCAGATACGCAGTATTTT
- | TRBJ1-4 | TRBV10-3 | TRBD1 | CAISERPPGQGNEKLFF | TGTGCCATCAGTGAACGACCTCCGGGACAGGGGAATGAAAAACTGTTTTTT
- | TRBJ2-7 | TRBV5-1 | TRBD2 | CASTPSFFSVLGGVHEQYF | TGCGCCAGCACCCCCTCGTTTTTCTCGGTGCTGGGGGGGGTCCACGAGCAGTACTTC
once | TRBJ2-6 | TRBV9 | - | CASSVVEGGANVLTF | TGTGCCAGCAGCGTAGTAGAGGGCGGGGCCAACGTCCTGACTTTC
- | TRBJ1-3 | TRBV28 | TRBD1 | CASTLLGGQGSGNTIYF | TGTGCCAGCACCCTTTTAGGGGGACAGGGCTCTGGAAACACCATATATTTT
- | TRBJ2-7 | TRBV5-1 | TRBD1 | CASSADRVSSYEQYF | TGCGCCAGCAGCGCCGACAGGGTCTCTTCCTACGAGCAGTACTTC
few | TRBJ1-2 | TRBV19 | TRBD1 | CASREQGAGVGYTF | TGTGCCAGTAGAGAACAGGGGGCAGGAGTTGGCTACACCTTC
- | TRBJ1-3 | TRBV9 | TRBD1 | CASSATGGIGNTIYF | TGTGCCAGCAGCGCCACAGGGGGCATTGGAAACACCATATATTTT
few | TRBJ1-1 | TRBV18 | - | CASVRGSRNTEAFF | TGTGCCAGCGTCCGGGGGTCACGGAACACTGAAGCTTTCTTT
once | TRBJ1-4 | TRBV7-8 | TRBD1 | CASSLVTGTVNLKLFF | TGTGCCAGCAGCTTAGTTACCGGGACAGTCAACCTAAAACTGTTTTTT
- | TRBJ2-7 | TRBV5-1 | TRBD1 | CASSGDRGLYEQYF | TGCGCCAGCAGCGGGGACAGGGGGCTCTACGAGCAGTACTTC